This entry concerns a single T cell receptor (beta chain). There is no known antigen for this receptor. Per-base quality was not reported, and no clone a single base away is much larger than it. The CDR3 regions of human TCRbeta chains were analyzed by immunosequencing. The original methods were these. TCRs in the repertoires were compared against a reference library of SARS-CoV-2-specific TCRs that had been generated with the MIRA antigen-specificity platform. Breadth was defined as the fraction of unique TCRs that were SARS-CoV-2-associated, and depth was defined as the fraction of total T cells that were SARS-CoV-2-associated. Each spike-specific TCR was assigned to its reactive spike region and to a CD4 or CD8 class using the MIRA data. Log10-transformed breadth and depth values were compared by one-way ANOVA with Sidak's multiple comparisons tests. The table was pulled from immuneACCESS by TCRdb, which kept in-frame rearrangements only. Such tables lose some clones; where checked, under half of the loss comes from unresolved V genes, and the rest has no known cause. D and trimming were read from the DNA, whereas the V and J calls and clone size are those reported in that table. The sample contains around 150,000 clones, 70% to 90% of them found a single time. Of the sample, about 1.9% falls within the top ten clones.

The data derive from a study of T cell responses to AZD1222 COVID-19 vaccine listed by TCRdb under 2021. In terms of the full investigation: AZD1222 recipients with second doses at about 4 weeks or about 12 weeks were pooled, because spike-specific TCR depth and breadth did not differ between schedules. TCR sequencing was performed for 230 to 250 trial participants, of whom roughly 200 were given two doses of AZD1222 and approximately 25 were given two doses of MenACWY control vaccine. Enrollment into the trials was organized by age into subgroups of 18-55, 56-69 and 70-plus years, and those subgroups contained approximately 150, 30 and 60 TCR-sequenced participants, respectively.

What the work shows at the level of the full study, not this receptor alone: Reportedly, close to half of the unique spike-specific TCRs recognized epitopes lying outside the regions that are mutated in the B.1.351 and B.1.1.7 variants. After two AZD1222 doses, spike-specific TCR breadth and depth were significantly higher than at day 0 and than in MenACWY recipients. Because no day 14 peak-response samples were available, the repertoires could be characterized only after the peak T cell response. The 56-69-year group was small, and its depth increase did not reach significance, likely because of low power. CD4 TCRs associated with the vaccine covered the entire spike protein, and the dominant responses were in regions 160-218 and 743-854. Conclusions about previously exposed vaccinees are limited, since just 5 to 7 AZD1222 recipients were seropositive for SARS-CoV-2 at baseline. Participants were mostly white British, with more females than males. The authors suggested clonal diversity may have been underestimated.

The junction carries 8 bases between V and J, which are trimmed by 4 bases and 0 bases respectively. CDR1 SGHKS and CDR2 YYEKEE are derived from the germline V gene (reference sequence). The CDR3 measures 14 amino acids from cysteine to phenylalanine. The kept DNA is CDR3 alone, 42 bases in frame from the first base. The time point label of this sample denotes: baseline before first vaccination. Vaccinee samples were obtained from the UK trials COV001 and COV002, which included a single-blind randomized controlled phase 2/3 trial of AZD1222 (ChAdOx1 nCoV-19) in healthy adults. For TCRbeta chain sequencing, PBMC samples were collected from trial participants at day 0 and at day 28 after the second dose.

The origin of this receptor is an adult in good health. The sample consisted of peripheral blood, taken on day 0 of AZD1222 vaccination. This chain is built from TRBV5-5 and TRBJ1-3; the D gene cannot be resolved reliably. The CDR3 region has the sequence CASSPLSSGNTIYF. The DNA is TGTGCCAGCAGCCCCCTTAGCTCTGGAAACACCATATATTTT. Here the CDR3 is joined to the reference TRBV5-5 and TRBJ1-3 genes, and the full variable domain is: DAGVTQSPTHLIKTRGQQVTLRCSPISGHKSVSWYQQVLGQGPQFIFQYYEKEERGRGNFPDRFSARQFPNYSSELNVNALLLGDSALYLCASSPLSSGNTIYFGEGSWLTVV.